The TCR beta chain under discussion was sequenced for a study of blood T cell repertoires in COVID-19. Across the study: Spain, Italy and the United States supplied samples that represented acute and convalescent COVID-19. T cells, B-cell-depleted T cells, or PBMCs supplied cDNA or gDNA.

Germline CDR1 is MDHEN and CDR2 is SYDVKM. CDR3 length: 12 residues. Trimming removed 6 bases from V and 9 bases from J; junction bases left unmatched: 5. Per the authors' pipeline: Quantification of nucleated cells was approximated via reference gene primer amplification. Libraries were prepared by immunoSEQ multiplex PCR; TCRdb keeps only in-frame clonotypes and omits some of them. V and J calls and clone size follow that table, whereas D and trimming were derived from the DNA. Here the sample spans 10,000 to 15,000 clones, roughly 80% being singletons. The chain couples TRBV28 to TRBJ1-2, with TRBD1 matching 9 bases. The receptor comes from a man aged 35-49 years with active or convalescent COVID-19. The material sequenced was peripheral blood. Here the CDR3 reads CASRGTGLSYTF. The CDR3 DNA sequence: TGTGCCAGCAGGGGGACAGGGTTAAGCTACACCTTC.